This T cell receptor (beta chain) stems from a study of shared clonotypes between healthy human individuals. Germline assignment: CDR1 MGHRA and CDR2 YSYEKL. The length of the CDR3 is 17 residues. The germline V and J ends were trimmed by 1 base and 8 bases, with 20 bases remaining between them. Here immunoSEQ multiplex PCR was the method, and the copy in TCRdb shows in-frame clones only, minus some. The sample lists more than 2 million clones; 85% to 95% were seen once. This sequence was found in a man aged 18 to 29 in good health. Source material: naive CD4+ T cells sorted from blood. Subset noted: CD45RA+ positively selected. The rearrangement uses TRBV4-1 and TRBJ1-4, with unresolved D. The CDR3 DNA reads TGCGCCAGCAGCCAAGGTGCCCGACATATTATGGAGGAAAAACTGTTTTTT. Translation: CASSQGARHIMEEKLFF.